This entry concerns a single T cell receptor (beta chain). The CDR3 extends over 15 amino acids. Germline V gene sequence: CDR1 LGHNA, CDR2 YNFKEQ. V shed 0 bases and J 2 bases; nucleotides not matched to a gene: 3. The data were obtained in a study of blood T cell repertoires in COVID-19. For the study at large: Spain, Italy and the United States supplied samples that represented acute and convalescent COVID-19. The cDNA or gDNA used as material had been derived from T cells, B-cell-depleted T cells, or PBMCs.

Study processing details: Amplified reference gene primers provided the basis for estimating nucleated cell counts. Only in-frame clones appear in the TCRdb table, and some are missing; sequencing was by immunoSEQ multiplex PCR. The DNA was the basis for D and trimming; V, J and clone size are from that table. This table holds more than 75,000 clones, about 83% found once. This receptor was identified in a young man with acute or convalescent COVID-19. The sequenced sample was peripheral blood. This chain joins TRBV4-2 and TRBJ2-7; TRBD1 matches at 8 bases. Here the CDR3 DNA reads TGTGCCAGCAGCCAAGAGTTCAGGGGGCCCTACGAGCAGTACTTC. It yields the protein CASSQEFRGPYEQYF.